The source of this T cell receptor beta chain is a study of OX40 agonist ivuxolimab in advanced cancers. Study overall: The dose-escalation group included hepatocellular carcinoma, melanoma, renal cell carcinoma and head and neck cancer.

The CDR3 totals 16 residues. Germline V gene lookup returns CDR1 SGHTA and CDR2 FQGNSA. Trimming took off 0 bases at V and 6 bases at J, with 14 bases between the two ends. TCRdb's table, derived via immunoSEQ multiplex PCR, lists solely in-frame clones and lacks some. Among 30,000 to 40,000 clones, around 76% were seen once, and the ten largest hold roughly 22%. This chain uses TRBV7-2 with TRBJ2-2; D remains ambiguous. The sequence came from an adult with an advanced solid tumor such as melanoma, head and neck, liver or kidney cancer. The source was CD4+ or CD8+ T cells sorted from blood, collected in a trial of the OX40 agonist ivuxolimab. The CDR3 here is CASSLAGSVSSGELFF. CDR3 bases: TGTGCCAGCAGCTTAGCAGGATCCGTGTCGTCCGGGGAGCTGTTTTTT.